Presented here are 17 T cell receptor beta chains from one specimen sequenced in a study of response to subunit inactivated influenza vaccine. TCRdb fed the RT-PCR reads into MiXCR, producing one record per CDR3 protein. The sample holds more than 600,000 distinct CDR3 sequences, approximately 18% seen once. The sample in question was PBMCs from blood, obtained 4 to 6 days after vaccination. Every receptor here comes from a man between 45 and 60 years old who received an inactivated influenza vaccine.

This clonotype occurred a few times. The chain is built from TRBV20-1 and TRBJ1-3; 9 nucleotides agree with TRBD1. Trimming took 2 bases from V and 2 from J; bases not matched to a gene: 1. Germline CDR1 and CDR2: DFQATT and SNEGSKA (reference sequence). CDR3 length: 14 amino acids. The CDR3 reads CSARRTGAGNTIYF. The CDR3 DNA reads TGCAGTGCTAGAAGGACAGGGGCTGGAAACACCATATATTTT.

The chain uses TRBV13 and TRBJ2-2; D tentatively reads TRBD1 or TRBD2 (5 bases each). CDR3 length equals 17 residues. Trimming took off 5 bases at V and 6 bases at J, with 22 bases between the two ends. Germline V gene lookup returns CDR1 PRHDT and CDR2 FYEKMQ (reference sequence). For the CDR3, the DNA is TGTGCCAGCAGCCCATTCGGGACCGCGGGTGGCTCCGGGGAGCTGTTTTTT. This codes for CASSPFGTAGGSGELFF.

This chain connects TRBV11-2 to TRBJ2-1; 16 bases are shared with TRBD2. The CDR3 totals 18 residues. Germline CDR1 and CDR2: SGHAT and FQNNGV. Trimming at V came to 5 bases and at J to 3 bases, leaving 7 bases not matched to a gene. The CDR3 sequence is CASSTPGTSGRVYNEQFF. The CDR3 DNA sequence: TGTGCCAGCAGCACGCCCGGGACTAGCGGGAGGGTCTACAATGAGCAGTTCTTC.

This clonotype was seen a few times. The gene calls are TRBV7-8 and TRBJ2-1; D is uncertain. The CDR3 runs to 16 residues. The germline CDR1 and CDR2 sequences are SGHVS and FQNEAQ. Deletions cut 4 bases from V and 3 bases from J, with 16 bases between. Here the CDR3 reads CASSSATQLYYNEQFF. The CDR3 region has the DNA TGTGCCAGCAGCTCGGCGACCCAACTCTACTACAATGAGCAGTTCTTC.

CDR3 sequence: CATSRELAGGVTDTQYF. The CDR3 region has the DNA TGTGCCACCAGCAGAGAATTAGCGGGGGGGGTAACAGATACGCAGTATTTT. The gene calls are TRBV15 and TRBJ2-3; TRBD2 agrees at 11 bases. V shed 0 bases, J shed 3 bases, and the junction held 5 bases outside the gene matches. The CDR3 totals 17 residues. The germline gives CDR1 LNHNV, CDR2 YYDKDF (reference sequence).

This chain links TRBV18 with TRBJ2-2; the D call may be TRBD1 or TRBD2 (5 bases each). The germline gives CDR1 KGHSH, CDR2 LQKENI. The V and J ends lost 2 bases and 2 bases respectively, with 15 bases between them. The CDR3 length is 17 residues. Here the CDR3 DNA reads TGTGCCAGCTCACCAGCGGTCGGGGCCTCTAACACCGGGGAGCTGTTTTTT. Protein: CASSPAVGASNTGELFF.

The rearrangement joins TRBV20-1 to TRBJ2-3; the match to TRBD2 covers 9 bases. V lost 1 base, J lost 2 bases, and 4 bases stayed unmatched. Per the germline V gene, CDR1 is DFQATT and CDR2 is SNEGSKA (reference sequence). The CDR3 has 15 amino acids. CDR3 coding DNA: TGCAGTGCTAGAGCTGTAGCGGGGGCCACAGATACGCAGTATTTT. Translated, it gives CSARAVAGATDTQYF.

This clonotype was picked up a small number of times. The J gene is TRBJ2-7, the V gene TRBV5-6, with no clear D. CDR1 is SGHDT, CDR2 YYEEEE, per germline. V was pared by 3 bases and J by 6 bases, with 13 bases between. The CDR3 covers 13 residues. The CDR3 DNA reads TGTGCCAGCAGCTGGTCCCCCTCGGGCGAGCAGTACTTC. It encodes CASSWSPSGEQYF. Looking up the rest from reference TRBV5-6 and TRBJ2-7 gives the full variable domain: DAGVTQSPTHLIKTRGQQVTLRCSPKSGHDTVSWYQQALGQGPQFIFQYYEEEERQRGNFPDRFSGHQFPNYSSELNVNALLLGDSALYLCASSWSPSGEQYFGPGTRLTVT.

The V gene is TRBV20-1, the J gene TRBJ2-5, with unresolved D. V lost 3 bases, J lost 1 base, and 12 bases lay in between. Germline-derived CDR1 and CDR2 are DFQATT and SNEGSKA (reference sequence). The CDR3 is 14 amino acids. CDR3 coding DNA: TGCAGTGCTAGTCGAAGTGTCAGCCAAGAGACCCAGTACTTC. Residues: CSASRSVSQETQYF.

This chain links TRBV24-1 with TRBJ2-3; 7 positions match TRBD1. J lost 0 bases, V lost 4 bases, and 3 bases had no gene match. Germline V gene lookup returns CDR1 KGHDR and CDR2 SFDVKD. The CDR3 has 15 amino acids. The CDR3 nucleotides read TGTGCCACCAGTGAGTACAGGGGTAGCACAGATACGCAGTATTTT. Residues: CATSEYRGSTDTQYF.

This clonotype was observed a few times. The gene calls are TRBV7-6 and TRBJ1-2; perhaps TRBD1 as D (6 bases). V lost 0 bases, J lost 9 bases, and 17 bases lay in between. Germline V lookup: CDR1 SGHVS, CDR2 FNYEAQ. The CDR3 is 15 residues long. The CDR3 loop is CASSLAPTDTGSYTF. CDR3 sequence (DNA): TGTGCCAGCAGCTTAGCACCGACAGATACAGGGAGCTACACCTTC.

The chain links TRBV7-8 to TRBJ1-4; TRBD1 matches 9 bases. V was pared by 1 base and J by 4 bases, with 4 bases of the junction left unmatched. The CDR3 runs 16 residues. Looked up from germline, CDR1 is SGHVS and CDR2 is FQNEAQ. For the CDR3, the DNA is TGTGCCAGCAGCTTAGTGGGGACAGGGATTAATGAAAAACTGTTTTTT. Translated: CASSLVGTGINEKLFF.

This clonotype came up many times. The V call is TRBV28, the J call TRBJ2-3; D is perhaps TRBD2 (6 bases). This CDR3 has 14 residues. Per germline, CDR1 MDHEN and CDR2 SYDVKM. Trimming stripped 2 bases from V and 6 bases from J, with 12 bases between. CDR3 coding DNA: TGTGCCAGCAGTTTAGGGGGGACCTGGGATACGCAGTATTTT. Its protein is CASSLGGTWDTQYF.

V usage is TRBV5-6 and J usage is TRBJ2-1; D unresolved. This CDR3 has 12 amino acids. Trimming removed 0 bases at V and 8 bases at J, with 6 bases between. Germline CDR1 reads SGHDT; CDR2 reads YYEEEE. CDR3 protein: CASSLGDHEQFF. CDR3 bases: TGTGCCAGCAGCTTGGGGGATCATGAGCAGTTCTTC.

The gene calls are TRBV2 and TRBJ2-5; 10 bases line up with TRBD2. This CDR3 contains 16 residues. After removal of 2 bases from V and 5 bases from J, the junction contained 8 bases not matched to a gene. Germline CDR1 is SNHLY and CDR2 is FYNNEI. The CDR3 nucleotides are TGTGCCAGCAGTGAACCCCCTAGCGGGGGTGTGGAGACCCAGTACTTC. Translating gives CASSEPPSGGVETQYF. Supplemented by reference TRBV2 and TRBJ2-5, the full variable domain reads EPEVTQTPSHQVTQMGQEVILRCVPISNHLYFYWYRQILGQKVEFLVSFYNNEISEKSEIFDDQFSVERPDGSNFTLKIRSTKLEDSAMYFCASSEPPSGGVETQYFGPGTRLLVL.

The chain's CDR3 is CASSSGTGPTQYF. CDR3 bases: TGTGCCAGCAGCTCCGGGACAGGGCCCACGCAGTACTTC. The V and J genes are TRBV11-2 and TRBJ2-7, with TRBD1 matching over 9 bases. The CDR3 totals 13 residues. Trimming at V came to 4 bases and at J to 9 bases, leaving 7 bases not matched to a gene. CDR1 is SGHAT and CDR2 is FQNNGV in the germline V gene.

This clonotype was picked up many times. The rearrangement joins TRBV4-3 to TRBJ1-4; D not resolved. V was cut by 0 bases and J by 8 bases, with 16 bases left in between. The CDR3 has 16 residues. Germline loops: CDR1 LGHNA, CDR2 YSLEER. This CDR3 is CASSQDSGGVREKLFF. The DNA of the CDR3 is TGCGCCAGCAGCCAAGATTCTGGTGGGGTGCGAGAAAAACTGTTTTTT.